These 16 T cell receptor beta chains were sequenced from one sample in a study of cytomegalovirus exposure and HLA in healthy donors. The PCR contained 60 Vbeta and 13 Jbeta primers. The method was immunoSEQ multiplex PCR; TCRdb's version includes in-frame clones alone and lacks a portion of them. The sample yields about 88,000 clones, 60% to 85% seen once. The sequencing input was PBMCs. All receptors come from a woman aged 40 to 55 in good health and CMV-seronegative.

Details on this clone: The junction departs from the called germline gene at one end, perhaps through a read error. The chain recombines TRBV28 with TRBJ1-1, with D perhaps TRBD1 (5 bases). Germline CDR1 MDHEN, CDR2 SYDVKM. The CDR3 has 14 amino acids. CDR3: CASSRQPRNAEAFF. In DNA, the CDR3 is TGTGCCAGTTCCAGACAGCCGAGGAACGCTGAAGCTTTCTTT.

This chain uses TRBV4-3 with TRBJ1-2; D is possibly TRBD1 (6 bases). Germline V gives CDR1 LGHNA, CDR2 YSLEER. The CDR3 is 15 residues long. V was clipped by 3 bases and J by 7 bases, with 18 bases between them. Written as DNA, the CDR3 is TGCGCCAGCAGCCAGGATGAGAGGGGGACGACTGGCTACACCTTC. Translation gives CASSQDERGTTGYTF.

Here the CDR3 reads CASSSGQGAREKLFF. CDR3 DNA sequence: TGCGCCAGCAGCTCCGGACAGGGGGCGCGAGAAAAACTGTTTTTT. The rearrangement joins TRBV5-1 to TRBJ1-4; 11 nucleotides line up with TRBD1. The germline V gene encodes CDR1 SGHRS and CDR2 YFSETQ. The CDR3 has 15 amino acids. Trimming took 3 bases from V and 8 from J; bases not matched to a gene: 6.

The genes are TRBV2 and TRBJ2-7, with TRBD2 matching over 10 bases. CDR1 is SNHLY and CDR2 is FYNNEI in the germline V gene. This CDR3 contains 13 residues. J gave up 7 bases and V 8 bases, and 8 bases lay outside the gene matches. CDR3 coding DNA: TGTGCCAGCGCGTCCGGGACTAGCGAAGAGCAGTACTTC. Translating gives CASASGTSEEQYF.

This clone was seen just once. This chain uses TRBV7-8 with TRBJ2-7, with 7 positions matching TRBD2. This CDR3 is built from 15 residues. Trimming removed 5 bases from V and 0 bases from J; junction bases left unmatched: 7. Germline CDR1 is SGHVS and CDR2 is FQNEAQ. CDR3 DNA: TGTGCCAGCAGCGCCCTAGCGGTGAGCTCCTACGAGCAGTACTTC. Its protein product is CASSALAVSSYEQYF.

The J gene is TRBJ1-1, the V gene TRBV7-8; D remains unclear. CDR1 is SGHVS, CDR2 FQNEAQ, per germline. V lost 6 bases to trimming and J lost 0 bases, with 8 bases between them. This CDR3 spans 13 amino acids. CDR3 protein: CASSLTVNTEAFF. In DNA form, the CDR3 reads TGTGCCAGCAGTCTAACGGTGAACACTGAAGCTTTCTTT.

The rearrangement links TRBV19 to TRBJ2-5, with D maybe TRBD1 (5 bases). The J call may be incorrect, as the DNA end agrees better with TRBJ2-7. CDR3 length: 14 amino acids. Germline loops: CDR1 LNHDA, CDR2 SQIVND (reference sequence). In DNA form, the CDR3 reads TGTGCCAGTAGTATTTCAGGGTTGATTGCCGAGCAGTACTTC. Translated, it gives CASSISGLIAEQYF.

The V and J genes are TRBV13 and TRBJ1-2; the D gene is possibly TRBD1 (5 bases). Trimming removed 0 bases at V and 6 bases at J, with 17 bases between. Germline CDR1 PRHDT, CDR2 FYEKMQ (reference sequence). This CDR3 is built from 16 residues. CDR3 sequence (DNA): TGTGCCAGCAGCTTAGGCGGGGGGGTGAATTCTAATGGCTACACCTTC. Protein product: CASSLGGGVNSNGYTF.

The chain carries TRBV9 and TRBJ2-3, with D perhaps matching TRBD2 (7 bases). Germline CDR1 and CDR2: SGDLS and YYNGEE. The CDR3 covers 16 residues. The V end was cut by 0 bases, the J end by 2 bases, with 13 bases between. CDR3 protein: CASSVGGGGLTDTQYF. CDR3 nucleotides: TGTGCCAGCAGCGTAGGGGGCGGGGGCCTCACAGATACGCAGTATTTT.

The rearrangement uses TRBV11-2 and TRBJ2-7; maybe TRBD1 (6 bases). V was trimmed by 5 bases and J by 5 bases, leaving 16 bases between them. This CDR3 contains 14 residues. Germline V gene data show CDR1 as SGHAT and CDR2 as FQNNGV. CDR3 region: CASSPGTGFDEQYF. In DNA form, the CDR3 reads TGTGCCAGCAGCCCCGGTACAGGGTTCGACGAGCAGTACTTC.

The chain links TRBV5-1 to TRBJ2-2; D possibly corresponds to TRBD1 (6 bases). Germline V lookup: CDR1 SGHRS, CDR2 YFSETQ. CDR3 length: 16 amino acids. The germline V and J ends were trimmed by 3 bases and 1 base, with 13 bases remaining between them. The CDR3 DNA reads TGCGCCAGCAGCTCCCGGGACACTCGGAACACCGGGGAGCTGTTTTTT. Translated, it gives CASSSRDTRNTGELFF.

V usage is TRBV6-5 and J usage is TRBJ2-1; 8 nucleotides align to TRBD2. The CDR3 runs 16 residues. Germline CDR1 and CDR2: MNHEY and SVGAGI. V was pared by 4 bases and J by 9 bases, with 14 bases of the junction left unmatched. Here the CDR3 reads CASSLLYLGTSIEQFF. The CDR3 nucleotides are TGTGCCAGCAGTTTACTCTACCTCGGGACTAGTATTGAGCAGTTCTTC.

The chain joins TRBV11-2 to TRBJ2-5; D gene ambiguous. The V gene's germline CDR1 is SGHAT and CDR2 FQNNGV. V dropped 4 bases and J dropped 5 bases, with 17 bases sitting between them. This CDR3 is built from 15 residues. The CDR3 here is CASSSSHLGLETQYF. The CDR3 coding sequence is TGTGCCAGCAGCTCATCACATCTAGGTCTCGAGACCCAGTACTTC.

To note about this clone: The junction departs from the called germline gene at one end, perhaps through a read error. The chain joins TRBV7-7 to TRBJ2-1; TRBD2 matches 10 bases. Germline assignment: CDR1 SSHAT and CDR2 FNYEAQ (reference sequence). The CDR3 spans 13 residues. The CDR3 sequence: CASSPNSGGEQFF. The CDR3 coding sequence is TGTGCTAGCAGTCCGAATAGCGGGGGGGAGCAGTTCTTC. The variable domain in full, with the rest retrieved from reference TRBV7-7 and TRBJ2-1, is GAGVSQSPRYKVTKRGQDVTLRCDPISSHATLYWYQQALGQGPEFLTYFNYEAQPDKSGLPSDRFSAERPEGSISTLTIQRTEQRDSAMYRCASSPNSGGEQFFGPGTRLTVL.

The table lists this clone with a few counts. The rearrangement links TRBV9 to TRBJ2-5; TRBD2 aligns across 8 bases. Germline CDR1 is SGDLS and CDR2 is YYNGEE. The CDR3 has 14 residues. Trimming removed 0 bases from V and 5 bases from J; junction bases left unmatched: 3. The CDR3 nucleotides read TGTGCCAGCAGCGTAGCGACTAGCGTGGAGACCCAGTACTTC. Translated, it gives CASSVATSVETQYF.

J is TRBJ2-7 and V is TRBV2; maybe TRBD1 (5 bases). The germline V gene has CDR1 SNHLY and CDR2 FYNNEI. The CDR3 spans 12 residues. Trimming took 7 bases from V and 4 from J, leaving 11 bases between them. The CDR3 reads CASKQGGYEQYF. The CDR3 nucleotides read TGTGCCAGCAAGCAGGGCGGATACGAGCAGTACTTC.